These 22 T cell receptor beta chains were sequenced from one sample in a study of T cell responses to AZD1222 COVID-19 vaccine. Profiling relied on immunoSEQ multiplex PCR, and the TCRdb table lists in-frame clones only, not all of them. This sample has about 140,000 clones, with approximately 89% found just once. The sample was peripheral blood, taken on day 0 of AZD1222 vaccination. These TCRs come from an adult in good health.

CDR3 amino acids: CASRGQGRNQPQHF. The DNA of the CDR3 is TGTGCCAGCAGAGGACAGGGGAGGAATCAGCCCCAGCATTTT. The gene calls are TRBV6-5 and TRBJ1-5, with 9 bases identical to TRBD1. Looked up from germline, CDR1 is MNHEY and CDR2 is SVGAGI. The V segment lost 6 bases and the J segment 4 bases; nucleotides outside the gene matches: 4. CDR3 length: 14 residues.

The rearrangement links TRBV18 to TRBJ2-5, with D uncertain. The CDR3 loop spans 13 amino acids. From germline, CDR1 is KGHSH and CDR2 LQKENI. V was shortened by 1 base and J by 2 bases, with 5 bases between the two germline ends. The CDR3 region has the DNA TGTGCCAGCTCACCACAGGGACAAGAGACCCAGTACTTC. It yields the protein CASSPQGQETQYF.

The chain joins TRBV29-1 to TRBJ2-2; D is undetermined. The length of the CDR3 is 13 residues. In germline, CDR1 is SQVTM, CDR2 ANQGSEA. Trimming took 7 bases from V and 4 from J, leaving 13 bases between them. This CDR3 is CSARNRGTGELFF. The CDR3 DNA reads as TGCAGCGCAAGAAACAGAGGCACCGGGGAGCTGTTTTTT.

The chain recombines TRBV6-4 with TRBJ1-1; a weak D match, TRBD1 (6 bases). Trimming removed 6 bases at V and 1 base at J, with 9 bases between. The CDR3 is made up of 13 amino acids. The germline V gene has CDR1 MRHNA and CDR2 SNTAGT. CDR3 protein: CASRPQGNTEAFF. The CDR3 bases are TGTGCCAGCAGACCACAGGGGAACACTGAAGCTTTCTTT.

The CDR3 bases are TGCAGTGCTTATAACGGCTACACCTTC. It specifies CSAYNGYTF. The chain is built from TRBV20-1 and TRBJ1-2; no reliable D call. Germline CDR1 reads DFQATT; CDR2 reads SNEGSKA (reference sequence). The ends were cut back, 5 bases at V and 8 bases at J, with 6 bases in the middle. The CDR3 runs to 9 residues.

This chain links TRBV10-2 with TRBJ1-6, with D maybe TRBD1 (5 bases). Germline V CDR1 and CDR2: WSHSY, SAAADI. V lost 6 bases to trimming and J lost 11 bases, with 20 bases between them. The CDR3 totals 15 residues. The CDR3 reads CASSSEEGVAAPLHF. DNA for the CDR3: TGCGCCAGCAGCTCGGAGGAAGGGGTTGCGGCACCCCTCCACTTT.

V is TRBV7-8 and J is TRBJ2-5; D not resolved. Trimming pared 5 bases from V and 1 base from J, leaving 14 bases between. Germline V gives CDR1 SGHVS, CDR2 FQNEAQ. The CDR3 has 15 residues. The CDR3, as DNA: TGTGCCAGCAGCCAAAGGGCTAGGCCCCAAGAGACCCAGTACTTC. Translated: CASSQRARPQETQYF. Combining the CDR3 with reference TRBV7-8 and TRBJ2-5 gives the whole variable domain GAGVSQSPRYKVAKRGQDVALRCDPISGHVSLFWYQQALGQGPEFLTYFQNEAQLDKSGLPSDRFFAERPEGSVSTLKIQRTQQEDSAVYLCASSQRARPQETQYFGPGTRLLVL.

The chain joins TRBV30 to TRBJ2-2; maybe TRBD2 (5 bases). CDR1 and CDR2 (germline): GTSNPN, SVGIG (reference sequence). V lost 2 bases and J lost 5, with 9 bases in between. The CDR3 extends over 13 amino acids. CDR3 residues: CAWSWSGTGELFF. In DNA, the CDR3 is TGTGCCTGGAGTTGGAGCGGTACCGGGGAGCTGTTTTTT.

The rearrangement uses TRBV14 and TRBJ2-7, with D perhaps TRBD1 (5 bases). The V end lost 1 base, the J end lost 2 bases, and 9 bases lay between the germline ends. CDR1 SGHDN and CDR2 FVKESK come from the germline V gene. The CDR3 has 14 amino acids. In DNA form, the CDR3 reads TGTGCCAGCAGCCAAGCCAGGGTGACCTACGAGCAGTACTTC. This codes for CASSQARVTYEQYF.

The gene calls are TRBV18 and TRBJ2-7, with D perhaps being TRBD1 or TRBD2 (5 bases each). CDR1 KGHSH and CDR2 LQKENI come from the germline V gene. This CDR3 spans 15 amino acids. V gave up 4 bases and J gave up 9 bases, with 22 bases separating them. The CDR3 protein is CASSHSGTGLPGQYF. For the CDR3, the DNA is TGTGCCAGCTCACATTCCGGGACCGGACTGCCCGGGCAGTACTTC. The whole variable domain, remainder taken from reference TRBV18 and TRBJ2-7, is NAGVMQNPRHLVRRRGQEARLRCSPMKGHSHVYWYRQLPEEGLKFMVYLQKENIIDESGMPKERFSAEFPKEGPSILRIQQVVRGDSAAYFCASSHSGTGLPGQYFGPGTRLTVT.

The chain couples TRBV7-9 to TRBJ2-5, with 7 positions matching TRBD2. This CDR3 contains 15 residues. The V gene end was trimmed by 3 bases and the J gene end by 5 bases; junction bases not matched to a gene: 9. CDR1 is SEHNR, CDR2 FQNEAQ, per germline (reference sequence). CDR3 nucleotide sequence: TGTGCCAGCAGCTTGCGCGGACTAGGGTCTGAGACCCAGTACTTC. Translating it yields CASSLRGLGSETQYF.

This clone was seen once. The genes are TRBV7-2 and TRBJ2-7; D uncertain. Trimming cost V 4 bases and J 6 bases, with 7 bases left between them. The CDR3 contains 11 residues. Germline V gene lookup returns CDR1 SGHTA and CDR2 FQGNSA. CDR3 residues: CASSSVVEQYF. CDR3 in DNA: TGTGCCAGCAGCTCGGTTGTCGAGCAGTACTTC. Full variable domain (rest looked up from reference TRBV7-2 and TRBJ2-7): GAGVSQSPSNKVTEKGKDVELRCDPISGHTALYWYRQSLGQGLEFLIYFQGNSAPDKSGLPSDRFSAERTGGSVSTLTIQRTQQEDSAVYLCASSSVVEQYFGPGTRLTVT.

The V and J genes are TRBV19 and TRBJ1-5; 7 positions match TRBD1. The germline V gene has CDR1 LNHDA and CDR2 SQIVND (reference sequence). This CDR3 is 15 amino acids long. The junction had 6 bases not matched to a gene; V was cut back by 4 bases and J by 3 bases. The CDR3 nucleotides are TGTGCCAGTAGTACTCAACAGGGGACCAATCAGCCCCAGCATTTT. Amino acids: CASSTQQGTNQPQHF.

J is TRBJ1-5 and V is TRBV18; maybe TRBD1 (6 bases). Trimming pared 5 bases from V and 1 base from J, leaving 12 bases between. Germline-derived CDR1 and CDR2 are KGHSH and LQKENI. This CDR3 has 15 residues. CDR3 nucleotide sequence: TGTGCCAGCTCAAACAGGGAACGCAGCAATCAGCCCCAGCATTTT. It is translated as CASSNRERSNQPQHF.

CDR3 DNA sequence: TGTGCCAGCAGCTCCGCGGGACAGGCTAATGAAAAACTGTTTTTT. This gives the protein CASSSAGQANEKLFF. The V and J genes are TRBV5-4 and TRBJ1-4; 8 bases match TRBD1. Per the germline V gene, CDR1 is SGHNT and CDR2 is YYREEE (reference sequence). J lost 3 bases, V lost 3 bases, and 4 bases had no gene match. The CDR3 has 15 amino acids. The variable domain in full, with the rest retrieved from reference TRBV5-4 and TRBJ1-4, is ETGVTQSPTHLIKTRGQQVTLRCSSQSGHNTVSWYQQALGQGPQFIFQYYREEENGRGNFPPRFSGLQFPNYSSELNVNALELDDSALYLCASSSAGQANEKLFFGSGTQLSVL.

The chain combines TRBV9 with TRBJ2-2; D call uncertain. Germline loops: CDR1 SGDLS, CDR2 YYNGEE. Between the trimmed V and J ends, which lost 0 bases and 0 bases, there was a span of 9 bases. This CDR3 is 16 amino acids long. The CDR3 protein is CASSVVERTNTGELFF. The CDR3 DNA reads as TGTGCCAGCAGCGTAGTTGAGCGCACGAACACCGGGGAGCTGTTTTTT.

The chain employs TRBV23-1 and TRBJ2-7; D may match TRBD1 or TRBD2 (5 bases each). TRBV23-1 is assigned to the ORF class and has an uncertain function. CDR3 length equals 20 residues. V was trimmed by 3 bases and J by 3 bases, leaving 30 bases between them. CDR3 in DNA: TGCGCCAGCAGTCACGGGACCCAACCTGACTGGGGGTACCGCGACTACGAGCAGTACTTC. Translated: CASSHGTQPDWGYRDYEQYF.

The V call is TRBV19, the J call TRBJ1-1; TRBD1 matches at 7 bases. The junction had 6 bases not matched to a gene; V was cut back by 7 bases and J by 1 base. Per germline, CDR1 LNHDA and CDR2 SQIVND (reference sequence). The CDR3 spans 14 residues. CDR3 loop: CASTLDRPNTEAFF. The DNA of the CDR3 is TGTGCCAGTACCCTGGACAGGCCGAACACTGAAGCTTTCTTT.

This clone was counted once. This sequence joins TRBV5-1 and TRBJ2-2; TRBD2 aligns across 7 bases. CDR1 and CDR2 from the germline V gene are SGHRS and YFSETQ. The V gene end was trimmed by 5 bases and the J gene end by 1 base; junction bases not matched to a gene: 8. The CDR3 is 16 residues long. The CDR3 nucleotides are TGCGCCAGCAGTGAGCGGGAAAGTAGGAACACCGGGGAGCTGTTTTTT. Protein product: CASSERESRNTGELFF.

This chain links TRBV6-5 with TRBJ2-7; D remains unclear. CDR1 MNHEY and CDR2 SVGAGI come from the germline V gene. The CDR3 sequence is 11 residues long. V dropped 6 bases and J dropped 0 bases, with 3 bases sitting between them. The CDR3: CASSPSYEQYF. The CDR3 coding sequence is TGTGCCAGCAGCCCCTCCTACGAGCAGTACTTC.

This rearrangement joins TRBV18 to TRBJ2-7; D gene ambiguous. The CDR3 consists of 13 residues. The germline V gene encodes CDR1 KGHSH and CDR2 LQKENI. Between the trimmed V and J ends, which lost 0 bases and 5 bases, there was a span of 8 bases. CDR3 DNA: TGTGCCAGCTCACCACCGGTTCGGGACGAGCAGTACTTC. This encodes CASSPPVRDEQYF.

The chain employs TRBV2 and TRBJ2-3; possibly TRBD2 for D (7 bases). The V and J ends lost 4 bases and 1 base respectively, with 21 bases between them. There are 18 residues in the CDR3. Germline assignment: CDR1 SNHLY and CDR2 FYNNEI. DNA of the CDR3: TGTGCCAGCAGTGGCAGTTGGGGGGGGCCTACCCGCACAGATACGCAGTATTTT. Protein sequence: CASSGSWGGPTRTDTQYF. Together with reference TRBV2 and TRBJ2-3, the CDR3 gives the full variable domain: EPEVTQTPSHQVTQMGQEVILRCVPISNHLYFYWYRQILGQKVEFLVSFYNNEISEKSEIFDDQFSVERPDGSNFTLKIRSTKLEDSAMYFCASSGSWGGPTRTDTQYFGPGTRLTVL.